This is a list of T cell receptor beta chains from one sample in a study of blood T cell repertoires in COVID-19. This table comes from immunoSEQ multiplex PCR, and its TCRdb copy is limited to in-frame clones, with some not included. The data hold more than 30,000 clones, with about 87% observed a single time. Sequencing was performed on peripheral blood. These receptor sequences come from a man in his fifties with active or convalescent COVID-19. The conserved cysteine and the conserved F or W are not part of the CDR3 here. Clone size is not always given. Where it is, it says once, few, many or a class for expanded clones.

.,TRBV7-8,ASSFLAGGINEQF
.,TRBV7-8,ASSSMGGNSPLH
.,TRBV7-9,ASSSTGGSFEQY
.,TRBV21-1,ASSLRQGVTGELF
.,TRBV28,ASSSSGRERNEQY
once,TRBV2,ASIPGQSSYNSPLH
.,TRBV2,AGGGTMNTEAF
once,TRBV6-5,ASSYKVGDEKLF
.,TRBV2,ASPTGVKETQY
.,TRBV23-1,ASSPPPLH
.,TRBV27,ASRGQGYSQPQH
.,TRBV4-1,ASSQGGQGANTEAF
.,TRBV5-1,ASSLVGVSGTDTQY
.,TRBV20-1,SAPPGDTQY
once,TRBV29-1,SGWGGMDTEAF
.,TRBV27,ASSLSTGTGSRGYT
.,TRBV6-5,ASLPLAGGSDTQY
.,TRBV20-1,SAPEFYEQY
once,TRBV5-1,ASSLETSSNTGELF
.,TRBV7-9,ASSLEGSAGQY
.,TRBV11-3,ASSPGGGQPQH
once,TRBV9,ASSGDGYEQF
.,TRBV19,ASSSETGQGRQPQH
.,TRBV19,ASQLAAGNEKLF
.,TRBV24-1,ATSDLTGAADTQY
.,TRBV12-3/TRBV12-4,ASTPWADEAF